The entry below gives a single T cell receptor beta chain sequence along with its context. Its antigen is not identified. Then a second PCR, running about 6 to 12 cycles, was carried out with a sample-barcoded 5' primer and a J-beta primer mix. TCRdb fed the 5' RACE reads into MiXCR, producing one record per CDR3 protein. The sample lists hundreds of thousands of distinct CDR3 sequences; around 46% were seen once. This specimen comes from a study of blood T cells in healthy people across ages. Study conclusions and caveats: A conclusive naive versus antigen-experienced comparison was prevented by the unsorted PBMCs. It was the long-lived donors that had more naive CD4+ cells and higher diversity than aged donors. It was held that the diversity estimates obtained from one million T cells were underestimates.

The CDR3 is made up of 13 amino acids. Germline CDR1 SQVTM, CDR2 ANQGSEA. The origin of this receptor is a man aged 25 to 45 in good health. Sequenced: blood. The chain links TRBV29-1 to TRBJ2-5, with TRBD1 identical over 7 bases. Near its end, the DNA agrees better with TRBJ2-1, so the J call may be wrong. CDR3: CSVGGRGTETQFF. The CDR3 DNA reads TGCAGCGTTGGGGGCAGGGGGACGGAGACCCAGTTCTTC.